This TCR beta chain was sequenced for a study of T cells in Graves' hyperthyroidism and ophthalmopathy. This CDR3 spans 13 amino acids. V lost 7 bases and J 2 bases, leaving 11 bases between the germline ends. Looked up from germline, CDR1 is SQVTM and CDR2 is ANQGSEA. It was RNA transcripts that yielded the amplified TCR beta CDR3 regions. With the HTBI primer set, the TCR CDR3 went through a first round of RT-PCR. TCRdb ran MiXCR on the multiplex PCR reads and lists one entry per CDR3 protein. The sample shows around 540,000 distinct CDR3 sequences, 40% to 55% of them seen only once. Diagnoses used clinical symptoms, serum thyroxine and TRAb, thyroid ultrasound and orbital computed tomography.

Sample: peripheral blood or thyroid tissue (not recorded which). The clonotype was recovered from a woman aged 18-29 years with Graves' hyperthyroidism. The chain uses TRBV29-1 and TRBJ2-2; D might be TRBD2 (6 bases). CDR3 bases: TGCAGCGGACGGGAGCCAAACACCGGGGAGCTGTTTTTT. Residues: CSGREPNTGELFF.